A single sample is the source of the 27 T cell receptor beta chains below, sequenced in a study of blood T cell repertoires in COVID-19. TCRdb keeps only in-frame clones here, not all; method: immunoSEQ multiplex PCR. The data hold approximately 100,000 clones, with about 75% observed a single time. Material: peripheral blood. Receptors originate from a man older than 75 with acute or convalescent COVID-19.

This chain links TRBV30 with TRBJ1-1; 8 bases are shared with TRBD1. CDR1 and CDR2 (germline): GTSNPN, SVGIG (reference sequence). V shed 4 bases and J 0 bases; nucleotides not matched to a gene: 4. The CDR3 contains 14 residues. In DNA form, the CDR3 reads TGTGCCTGGAACATGGGACAGGTGAACACTGAAGCTTTCTTT. Translation: CAWNMGQVNTEAFF.

This clone has only one observation. The rearrangement links TRBV2 to TRBJ1-2, with D perhaps TRBD1 (6 bases). CDR1 and CDR2 (germline): SNHLY, FYNNEI. The CDR3 runs to 14 residues. Between the trimmed V and J ends, which lost 1 base and 7 bases, there was a span of 13 bases. The CDR3 DNA reads TGTGCCAGCAGTGAAGTCCAGGGGACATTTGGCTACACCTTC. Translated, it gives CASSEVQGTFGYTF.

The gene calls are TRBV28 and TRBJ1-4, with 9 bases lining up with TRBD1. CDR3 size: 15 residues. V dropped 5 bases and J dropped 8; count of bases not matched to a gene: 9. Germline CDR1 MDHEN, CDR2 SYDVKM. CDR3 loop: CASSRRGQGGEKLFF. In DNA form, the CDR3 reads TGTGCCAGCAGTCGACGGGGACAGGGCGGCGAAAAACTGTTTTTT.

This clone was recorded a few times. The J gene is TRBJ2-2, the V gene TRBV3-1 (or the pseudogene TRBV3-2); possible D gene TRBD2, 6 bases. Trimming cost V 0 bases and J 6 bases, with 26 bases left between them. This CDR3 region has 20 residues. Germline-derived CDR1 and CDR2 are LGHDT and YNNKEL (reference sequence). The CDR3 loop reads CASSQESGRVETSYPGELFF. The CDR3 DNA follows: TGTGCCAGCAGCCAAGAATCGGGCAGAGTTGAGACTAGTTACCCCGGGGAGCTGTTTTTT.

The V call is TRBV30, the J call TRBJ2-1; 9 positions agree with TRBD1. The CDR3 consists of 12 residues. Germline V gene lookup returns CDR1 GTSNPN and CDR2 SVGIG (reference sequence). V shed 2 bases, J shed 16 bases, and the junction held 9 bases outside the gene matches. The CDR3 bases are TGTGCCTGGAGTCCTGGACAGGGGCCCCATTTCTTC. Translating it yields CAWSPGQGPHFF.

The chain joins TRBV18 to TRBJ2-5; tentative D call: TRBD1 (5 bases). Trimming shortened V by 4 bases and J by 1 base, and 10 bases separated the two germline ends. This CDR3 region has 14 residues. Germline-derived CDR1 and CDR2 are KGHSH and LQKENI. CDR3 sequence (DNA): TGTGCCAGCTCACGTCAGGGTATCCAAGAGACCCAGTACTTC. This encodes CASSRQGIQETQYF.

This clone has a handful of counts. The chain joins TRBV18 to TRBJ2-1, with 10 nucleotides matching TRBD2. With V trimmed by 0 bases and J by 15 bases, 5 bases remained unmatched. Germline CDR1 reads KGHSH; CDR2 reads LQKENI. The CDR3 consists of 13 residues. The DNA of the CDR3 is TGTGCCAGCTCACCACCAGAAGCGGGAGGGGCGTTCTTC. Amino acids: CASSPPEAGGAFF.

The chain recombines TRBV9 with TRBJ2-2; a weak D match, TRBD1 (6 bases). Germline CDR1 SGDLS, CDR2 YYNGEE. The CDR3 extends over 15 amino acids. The V and J ends lost 1 base and 1 base respectively, with 8 bases between them. The CDR3 loop is CASSVSGQNTGELFF. CDR3 sequence (DNA): TGTGCCAGCAGCGTATCGGGACAGAACACCGGGGAGCTGTTTTTT.

The chain uses TRBV18 and TRBJ2-1; D is perhaps TRBD2 (6 bases). The length of the CDR3 is 14 residues. V was trimmed by 3 bases and J by 8 bases, leaving 14 bases between them. Per germline, CDR1 KGHSH and CDR2 LQKENI. The CDR3: CASSPEGGKYEQFF. The CDR3 bases are TGTGCCAGCTCACCCGAAGGCGGGAAGTATGAGCAGTTCTTC.

This chain connects TRBV2 to TRBJ2-5; no definite D call. This CDR3 region has 11 residues. V was shortened by 8 bases and J by 0 bases, with 4 bases between the two germline ends. Germline V CDR1 and CDR2: SNHLY, FYNNEI. CDR3 bases: TGTGCCAGCGGCTACCAAGAGACCCAGTACTTC. Residues: CASGYQETQYF. The full variable domain, completed using reference TRBV2 and TRBJ2-5, is EPEVTQTPSHQVTQMGQEVILRCVPISNHLYFYWYRQILGQKVEFLVSFYNNEISEKSEIFDDQFSVERPDGSNFTLKIRSTKLEDSAMYFCASGYQETQYFGPGTRLLVL.

The chain recombines TRBV7-2 with TRBJ2-5; TRBD2 is a possible D gene (6 bases). Germline CDR1 reads SGHTA; CDR2 reads FQGNSA. The ends were cut back, 7 bases at V and 4 bases at J, with 19 bases in the middle. CDR3 size: 15 residues. CDR3 in DNA: TGTGCCAGCACCCCTACCTCGACGGGACTAGAGACCCAGTACTTC. This translates into CASTPTSTGLETQYF.

The V gene is TRBV28, the J gene TRBJ2-7; 7 bases align to TRBD2. With 6 bases clipped from V and 1 base from J, the junction kept 3 bases outside the gene matches. Germline CDR1 and CDR2: MDHEN and SYDVKM. The CDR3 runs to 13 residues. The CDR3 DNA is TGTGCCAGCAGGTGGACTAGATCCTACGAGCAGTACTTC. Protein sequence: CASRWTRSYEQYF.

This clone was detected only once. CDR3 sequence reads: CASSLKGGPLGGQYF. CDR3 coding DNA: TGTGCCAGCAGCTTGAAGGGAGGCCCGCTGGGCGGGCAGTACTTC. The J gene is TRBJ2-7, the V gene TRBV5-4, with D possibly matching TRBD2 (6 bases). The germline V gene has CDR1 SGHNT and CDR2 YYREEE (reference sequence). There are 15 residues in the CDR3. The V end was cut by 1 base, the J end by 9 bases, with 20 bases between.

The gene calls are TRBV6-5 and TRBJ2-4; 10 positions match TRBD1. Unmatched junction bases numbered 4, after V lost 2 bases and J lost 3 bases. Germline loops: CDR1 MNHEY, CDR2 SVGAGI. The CDR3 is 16 amino acids. The CDR3 region has the DNA TGTGCCAGCAGTTACCTGGGACAGGGGTACAAAAACATTCAGTACTTC. Protein sequence: CASSYLGQGYKNIQYF.

This chain joins TRBV7-9 and TRBJ2-2; D is undetermined. The CDR3 length is 15 residues. Germline CDR1 is SEHNR and CDR2 is FQNEAQ (reference sequence). V was trimmed by 4 bases and J by 0 bases, leaving 9 bases between them. For the CDR3, the DNA is TGTGCCAGCAGCTCCTCTAGACCGAACACCGGGGAGCTGTTTTTT. It translates to CASSSSRPNTGELFF.

This clone came up once. J is TRBJ1-5 and V is TRBV6-2 or TRBV6-3; TRBD1 matches at 7 bases. This CDR3 region has 14 residues. The V gene's germline CDR1 is MNHEY and CDR2 SVGEGT. Losses at the gene ends were 5 bases for V and 5 bases for J; bases not matched to a gene: 6. CDR3 sequence reads: CASSQRGQDQPQHF. For the CDR3, the DNA is TGTGCCAGCAGTCAACGAGGACAGGATCAGCCCCAGCATTTT.

Regarding this clone: The junction shows a germline mismatch at one end, possibly a read error. The J gene is TRBJ1-4, the V gene TRBV18, with TRBD1 matching over 8 bases. The CDR3 extends over 14 amino acids. CDR1 KGHSH and CDR2 LQKENI come from the germline V gene. In DNA, the CDR3 is TGTGCCAGCTCGCCACTGACAGGGGATGAAAAACTGTTTTTT. Residues: CASSPLTGDEKLFF.

The gene calls are TRBV5-1 and TRBJ2-7; 9 bases are a match to TRBD2. J lost 3 bases, V lost 2 bases, and 6 bases had no gene match. The CDR3 length is 15 residues. Per the germline V gene, CDR1 is SGHRS and CDR2 is YFSETQ. The CDR3 protein is CASSFEAGGSYEQYF. DNA for the CDR3: TGCGCCAGCAGCTTTGAAGCGGGAGGAAGCTACGAGCAGTACTTC.

The rearrangement uses TRBV28 and TRBJ1-6, with a tentative D call TRBD1 (6 bases). CDR1 is MDHEN, CDR2 SYDVKM, per germline. Trimming shortened V by 4 bases and J by 10 bases, and 14 bases separated the two germline ends. The CDR3 consists of 14 residues. CDR3 in DNA: TGTGCCAGCAGTTATTACAGGGTTGGATCACCCCTCCACTTT. Amino acid sequence: CASSYYRVGSPLHF. The whole variable domain, filled in from reference TRBV28 and TRBJ1-6, reads DVKVTQSSRYLVKRTGEKVFLECVQDMDHENMFWYRQDPGLGLRLIYFSYDVKMKEKGDIPEGYSVSREKKERFSLILESASTNQTSMYLCASSYYRVGSPLHFGNGTRLTVT.

This clone has a handful of counts. The rearrangement uses TRBV12-3 or TRBV12-4 and TRBJ2-7; 8 bases are a match to TRBD1. The CDR3 is 13 residues long. With V trimmed by 4 bases and J by 6 bases, 5 bases remained unmatched. The CDR3 bases are TGTGCCAGCAGTTCGGACAGGGATGGCGAGCAGTACTTC. It translates to CASSSDRDGEQYF.

The chain employs TRBV7-9 and TRBJ2-1; TRBD2 agrees at 7 bases. Germline V gene lookup returns CDR1 SEHNR and CDR2 FQNEAQ (reference sequence). The CDR3 has 14 amino acids. V lost 7 bases and J lost 6; bases outside the gene matches: 9. CDR3 sequence reads: CASIGRASGNEQFF. In nucleotides, the CDR3 is TGTGCCAGCATAGGAAGGGCTAGCGGCAATGAGCAGTTCTTC.

V and J are TRBV15 and TRBJ1-2, with 7 positions matching TRBD1. V shed 6 bases and J 6 bases; nucleotides not matched to a gene: 10. CDR1 is LNHNV, CDR2 YYDKDF, per germline (reference sequence). CDR3 length equals 14 residues. DNA for the CDR3: TGTGCCACCAGGGGGGACAGACAAGAGAATGGCTACACCTTC. This encodes CATRGDRQENGYTF.

A few counts support this clone. The CDR3 reads CASSQSQAGGQYNEQFF. CDR3 DNA sequence: TGCGCCAGCAGCCAATCCCAAGCGGGAGGGCAATACAATGAGCAGTTCTTC. The rearrangement joins TRBV4-1 to TRBJ2-1, with 10 bases aligning to TRBD2. The trim removed 2 bases at V and 4 bases at J, leaving 8 bases unmatched. The germline V gene has CDR1 MGHRA and CDR2 YSYEKL. The CDR3 has 17 residues.

The chain combines TRBV7-3 with TRBJ2-1; D perhaps matches TRBD2 (6 bases). The CDR3 covers 15 residues. Germline V gene data show CDR1 as SGHTA and CDR2 as FQGTGA. Trimming left V 1 base short and J 7 bases short, with 14 bases between. DNA of the CDR3: TGTGCCAGCAGCTTAAATGGAGGGTCGGGGAATGAGCAGTTCTTC. Protein product: CASSLNGGSGNEQFF.

This chain uses TRBV12-3 or TRBV12-4 with TRBJ2-7; the D gene is possibly TRBD1 (6 bases). The CDR3 contains 12 residues. The V gene lost 6 bases and the J gene lost 5 bases, with 11 bases spanning the gap. The CDR3 sequence is CASRTQGHEQYF. CDR3 DNA: TGTGCCAGCAGAACACAGGGTCACGAGCAGTACTTC.

This clone was found a few times. V usage is TRBV15 and J usage is TRBJ2-5, with D perhaps matching TRBD2 (6 bases). With 5 bases removed from V and 1 base from J, the gap between germline ends came to 14 bases. Per germline, CDR1 LNHNV and CDR2 YYDKDF (reference sequence). The CDR3 contains 15 residues. The CDR3 reads CATSAGGRAQETQYF. The CDR3 bases are TGTGCCACCAGCGCTGGAGGGCGCGCCCAAGAGACCCAGTACTTC.

This clone was picked up a small number of times. The same CDR3 also results from other DNA sequences found in this sample. The rearrangement joins TRBV7-3 to TRBJ2-3; D is undetermined. Germline V gene lookup returns CDR1 SGHTA and CDR2 FQGTGA. V gave up 0 bases and J gave up 6 bases, with 4 bases separating them. The CDR3 runs to 12 residues. The CDR3 DNA follows: TGTGCCAGCAGCTTAACCCGGGATACGCAGTATTTT. This encodes CASSLTRDTQYF.